This T cell receptor (beta chain) was sequenced for a study of blood T cells in healthy people across ages. Looking at the study overall: Capturing about one barcoded beta molecule per two T cells was achieved by template switching.

With respect to this clonotype: What it recognizes is unknown.

Study-wide findings and caveats: Observed TCR beta diversity showed a strong correlation with the percentage of naive T cells as measured by flow cytometry.

V shed 4 bases and J shed 0 bases, with 9 bases lying between them. The CDR3 extends over 15 amino acids. Germline values: CDR1 MNHEY, CDR2 SVGAGI. Using a J-beta primer mix together with a sample-barcoded 5' primer, a second PCR was run for roughly 6 to 11 cycles. Every cDNA molecule carried a tag from a template-switch adaptor bearing 12 random nucleotides. One entry per CDR3 protein, called by TCRdb with MiXCR from the 5' RACE reads. Here the sample spans 800,000 to 900,000 distinct CDR3 sequences, approximately 65% being singletons. Sequences were obtained from blood. This sequence originates from a man aged 30 to 39 in good health. The chain links TRBV6-5 to TRBJ2-2; D not certain. CDR3 coding DNA: TGTGCCAGCAGTTCGCCCGTTTCGAACACCGGGGAGCTGTTTTTT. Residues: CASSSPVSNTGELFF.